The 17 T cell receptor beta chains listed next were all sequenced from one sample in a study of beta chain features in type 1 diabetes. The study reverse transcribed the entire isolated RNA, so it sequenced expressed TCRB transcripts. TCRdb's table, derived via immunoSEQ multiplex PCR, lists solely in-frame clones and lacks some. The profile shows under 900,000 clones, roughly a sixth of them singletons. The sequencing input was naive CD4+ T cells from blood. The receptor set was obtained from a woman under 30 in good health.

This clone turned up a few times. The chain recombines TRBV7-9 with TRBJ2-6; no clear D gene. CDR1 and CDR2 from the germline V gene are SEHNR and FQNEAQ (reference sequence). The germline V and J ends were trimmed by 4 bases and 1 base, with 5 bases remaining between them. The CDR3 loop spans 14 amino acids. Here the CDR3 reads CASSSGSGANVLTF. In nucleotides, the CDR3 is TGTGCCAGCAGCTCCGGTTCTGGGGCCAACGTCCTGACTTTC.

The chain has TRBV6-5 and TRBJ1-1; maybe TRBD1 (6 bases). Germline CDR1 MNHEY, CDR2 SVGAGI. The CDR3 covers 15 residues. V was pared by 7 bases and J by 0 bases, with 15 bases between. This chain's CDR3 is CASIKPQGMNTEAFF. Written as DNA, the CDR3 is TGTGCCAGCATCAAACCGCAGGGGATGAACACTGAAGCTTTCTTT.

This rearrangement joins TRBV28 to TRBJ2-4, with D perhaps TRBD1 (6 bases). Looked up from germline, CDR1 is MDHEN and CDR2 is SYDVKM. V dropped 1 base and J dropped 2 bases, with 15 bases sitting between them. CDR3 length: 17 amino acids. The CDR3 nucleotides read TGTGCCAGCAGTTTATTTGGGGGCGGCTACTCCAAAAACATTCAGTACTTC. Protein product: CASSLFGGGYSKNIQYF.

The V call is TRBV15, the J call TRBJ2-7; TRBD2 matches 9 bases. The V segment lost 1 base and the J segment 1 base; nucleotides outside the gene matches: 5. This CDR3 contains 16 residues. The V gene's germline CDR1 is LNHNV and CDR2 YYDKDF (reference sequence). The CDR3 region has the DNA TGTGCCACCAGCAGAGTTATAACTAGCGGGTCCTACGAGCAGTACTTC. Translation: CATSRVITSGSYEQYF.

J is TRBJ2-7 and V is TRBV6-5; no definite D call. Trimming pared 5 bases from V and 6 bases from J, leaving 14 bases between. This CDR3 has 13 amino acids. Germline loops: CDR1 MNHEY, CDR2 SVGAGI. In DNA, the CDR3 is TGTGCCAGCAGTGAAGCGTGGGGAATCGAGCAGTACTTC. It encodes CASSEAWGIEQYF.

This clone was recorded a few times. The V and J genes are TRBV15 and TRBJ2-7; D is possibly TRBD1 or TRBD2 (5 bases each). The V end was cut by 5 bases, the J end by 5 bases, with 13 bases between. Germline V CDR1 and CDR2: LNHNV, YYDKDF (reference sequence). The CDR3 spans 13 residues. The CDR3 bases are TGTGCCACCAGCGGCTATCGGGGACACGAGCAGTACTTC. It specifies CATSGYRGHEQYF.

J is TRBJ2-1 and V is TRBV18; TRBD2 matches 13 bases. V lost 5 bases, J lost 8 bases, and 3 bases stayed unmatched. This CDR3 spans 14 amino acids. The germline gives CDR1 KGHSH, CDR2 LQKENI. In DNA form, the CDR3 reads TGTGCCAGCTCAGGGACTAGCGGGACCGATGAGCAGTTCTTC. Translation gives CASSGTSGTDEQFF. The entire variable domain, with the rest obtained from reference TRBV18 and TRBJ2-1, is as follows: NAGVMQNPRHLVRRRGQEARLRCSPMKGHSHVYWYRQLPEEGLKFMVYLQKENIIDESGMPKERFSAEFPKEGPSILRIQQVVRGDSAAYFCASSGTSGTDEQFFGPGTRLTVL.

The chain carries TRBV18 and TRBJ2-1, with 8 bases matching TRBD2. The CDR3 has 15 amino acids. The V and J ends lost 4 bases and 8 bases, in that order; junction bases with no gene match: 10. The V gene's germline CDR1 is KGHSH and CDR2 LQKENI. The CDR3 is CASSLAQAGADEQFF. CDR3 sequence (DNA): TGTGCCAGCTCACTAGCTCAAGCGGGAGCTGATGAGCAGTTCTTC.

This clone was observed a few times. This chain's CDR3 is CASSELRASGSRIHEQFF. The CDR3 DNA is TGTGCCAGCAGTGAACTTCGGGCTAGCGGAAGCCGTATTCATGAGCAGTTCTTC. The chain combines TRBV2 with TRBJ2-1; 7 nucleotides align to TRBD2. The CDR3 runs 18 residues. Germline CDR1 reads SNHLY; CDR2 reads FYNNEI. V was pared by 2 bases and J by 8 bases, with 18 bases of the junction left unmatched.

The chain employs TRBV10-3 and TRBJ2-2, with TRBD2 matching 10 bases. CDR1 and CDR2 from the germline V gene are ENHRY and SYGVKD. The CDR3 extends over 19 amino acids. V shed 4 bases, J shed 0 bases, and the junction held 11 bases outside the gene matches. Written as DNA, the CDR3 is TGTGCCATCAGTGGCCCTCAAGCGGGAGGGCCTCCGAACACCGGGGAGCTGTTTTTT. The encoded protein is CAISGPQAGGPPNTGELFF.

The sample holds a few counts of this clone. CDR3 loop: CASRKTWTSYSRVTDTQYF. CDR3 nucleotide sequence: TGTGCCAGCAGAAAGACGTGGACTAGCTATTCACGGGTCACAGATACGCAGTATTTT. This chain joins TRBV7-2 and TRBJ2-3, with 8 bases aligning to TRBD2. V lost 6 bases and J lost 2; bases outside the gene matches: 19. The germline V gene encodes CDR1 SGHTA and CDR2 FQGNSA. The CDR3 covers 19 residues.

This sequence joins TRBV6-5 and TRBJ2-5; TRBD2 matches 8 bases. The CDR3 has 14 amino acids. With 11 bases clipped from V and 5 bases from J, the junction kept 13 bases outside the gene matches. Germline V gene sequence: CDR1 MNHEY, CDR2 SVGAGI. The CDR3: CASSRGLVGETQYF. CDR3 nucleotide sequence: TGTGCCTCGTCTCGGGGACTAGTAGGGGAGACCCAGTACTTC.

There are a few counts of this clone. The chain couples TRBV4-1 to TRBJ2-7, with D possibly matching TRBD2 (5 bases). The CDR3 has 14 residues. The V end was cut by 3 bases, the J end by 3 bases, with 12 bases between. Germline CDR1 is MGHRA and CDR2 is YSYEKL. CDR3 bases: TGCGCCAGCAGCCACCGAAGGAGGAACTACGAGCAGTACTTC. Its protein is CASSHRRRNYEQYF.

A few counts support this clone. The DNA of the CDR3 is TGTGCCAGCAGCCCTGGGTTCTCCTCTGGGGCCAACGTCCTGACTTTC. This translates into CASSPGFSSGANVLTF. This chain joins TRBV7-6 and TRBJ2-6; D gene unclear. Germline CDR1 SGHVS, CDR2 FNYEAQ. V lost 5 bases and J lost 0, with 11 bases in between. The CDR3 covers 16 residues.

The chain carries TRBV18 and TRBJ2-6; TRBD1 might be the D (6 bases). The CDR3 spans 12 residues. Germline CDR1 and CDR2: KGHSH and LQKENI. V lost 9 bases, J lost 4 bases, and 7 bases lay in between. The CDR3: CASTGGANVLTF. The CDR3, as DNA: TGTGCCAGTACAGGGGGGGCCAACGTCCTGACTTTC.

This clone was seen only a few times. The chain employs TRBV11-2 and TRBJ2-5; possibly TRBD1 for D (8 bases). Germline V gives CDR1 SGHAT, CDR2 FQNNGV. This CDR3 spans 16 amino acids. Trimming removed 5 bases from V and 7 bases from J, with 23 bases in between. CDR3 nucleotide sequence: TGTGCCAGCAGCCGACGCTCCTCGGACAGGGAGGGGACCCAGTACTTC. It translates to CASSRRSSDREGTQYF.

For this clone: At one end, the junction sequence differs from germline, possibly due to a read error. V is TRBV6-5 and J is TRBJ2-6, with D possibly matching TRBD1 (6 bases). This CDR3 spans 16 amino acids. The germline CDR1 and CDR2 sequences are MNHEY and SVGAGI. CDR3 in DNA: TGTGCCAGCAGTTACACAGGGAGCGGTGGGACCAACGTCCTGACTTTC. Protein product: CASSYTGSGGTNVLTF.